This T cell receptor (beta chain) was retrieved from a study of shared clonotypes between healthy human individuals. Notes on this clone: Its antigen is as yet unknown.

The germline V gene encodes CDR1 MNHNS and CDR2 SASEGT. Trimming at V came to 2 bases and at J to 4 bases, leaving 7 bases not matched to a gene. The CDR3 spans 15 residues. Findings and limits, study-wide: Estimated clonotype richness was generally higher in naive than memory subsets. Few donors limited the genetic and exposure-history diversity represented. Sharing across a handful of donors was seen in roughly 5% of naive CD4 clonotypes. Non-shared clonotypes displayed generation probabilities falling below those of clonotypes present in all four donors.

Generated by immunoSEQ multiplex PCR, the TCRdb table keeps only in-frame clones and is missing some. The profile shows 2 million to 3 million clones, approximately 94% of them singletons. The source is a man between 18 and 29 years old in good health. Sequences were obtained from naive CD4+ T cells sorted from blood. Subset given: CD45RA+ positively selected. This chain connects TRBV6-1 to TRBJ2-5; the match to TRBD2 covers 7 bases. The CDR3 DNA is TGTGCCAGCAGTGAAAGCCCCCAGCGGGGAGAGACCCAGTACTTC. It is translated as CASSESPQRGETQYF.